This T cell receptor (beta chain) was obtained from a study of cytomegalovirus exposure and HLA in healthy donors. The study, taken as a whole, reports: A classifier reportedly called cytomegalovirus status with high sensitivity and specificity. Presence/absence analyses treated sequencing depth as roughly uniform across donors.

The PCR was carried out with 60 Vbeta primers and 13 Jbeta primers. Only in-frame clones appear in the TCRdb table, and some are missing; sequencing was by immunoSEQ multiplex PCR. There are 130,000 or so clones in the sample; roughly 70% occur only once, and 6.6% lies in the top ten. All donors participated as healthy donors of bone marrow. The CDR3 is made up of 13 amino acids. Between the trimmed V and J ends, which lost 6 bases and 4 bases, there was a span of 13 bases. CDR1 is SGHKS and CDR2 is YYEKEE in the germline V gene (reference sequence). Notes on this clone: Its matching antigen is unknown.

V gene TRBV5-5 combines with J gene TRBJ1-2; TRBD1 might be the D (5 bases). The specimen sequenced was PBMCs. The TCR comes from a man aged 35-49 years in good health and CMV-seropositive. The chain's CDR3 is CASNGGYGYGYTF. DNA of the CDR3: TGTGCCAGCAACGGGGGATACGGCTATGGCTACACCTTC.